This TCR beta chain was identified during a study of shared clonotypes between healthy human individuals. The study's findings and limits: Memory subsets generally showed lower estimated richness than naive subsets. Investigators collected only blood, and repertoires in tissues likely differ.

Concerning this clone itself: Its antigen is not identified.

Repertoires were generated with immunoSEQ multiplex PCR, while TCRdb's copy carries only in-frame clones and drops some. The sample lists 2,500,000 or so clones; under 95% were seen once. The sample consisted of naive CD4+ T cells from PBMCs. Stated subset: CD45RA+ positively selected. This TCR came from a man between 18 and 35 years old in good health. Some clones in this sample may be carry-over from other donors' samples.

CDR3 protein: CASSQVGGIQPQHF. Written as DNA, the CDR3 is TGCGCCAGCAGCCAAGTCGGGGGAATCCAGCCCCAGCATTTT. V is TRBV4-1 and J is TRBJ1-5; tentatively, D is TRBD1 (5 bases). V lost 1 base and J lost 7, with 11 bases in between. Germline values: CDR1 MGHRA, CDR2 YSYEKL. The CDR3 totals 14 residues.